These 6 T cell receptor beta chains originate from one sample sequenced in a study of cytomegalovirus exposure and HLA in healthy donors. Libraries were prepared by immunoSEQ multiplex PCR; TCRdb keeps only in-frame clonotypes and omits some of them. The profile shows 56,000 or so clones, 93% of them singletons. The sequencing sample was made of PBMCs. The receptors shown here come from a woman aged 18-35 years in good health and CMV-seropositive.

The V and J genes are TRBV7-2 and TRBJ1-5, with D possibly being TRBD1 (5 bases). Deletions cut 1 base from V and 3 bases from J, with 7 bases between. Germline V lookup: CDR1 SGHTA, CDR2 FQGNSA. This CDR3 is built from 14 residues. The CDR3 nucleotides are TGTGCCAGCAGCTTAGGACAGCACAATCAGCCCCAGCATTTT. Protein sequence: CASSLGQHNQPQHF.

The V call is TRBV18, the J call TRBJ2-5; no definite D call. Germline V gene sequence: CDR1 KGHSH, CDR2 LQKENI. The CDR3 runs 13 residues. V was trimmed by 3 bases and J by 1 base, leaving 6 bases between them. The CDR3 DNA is TGTGCCAGCTCACCCACTATCCAAGAGACCCAGTACTTC. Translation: CASSPTIQETQYF.

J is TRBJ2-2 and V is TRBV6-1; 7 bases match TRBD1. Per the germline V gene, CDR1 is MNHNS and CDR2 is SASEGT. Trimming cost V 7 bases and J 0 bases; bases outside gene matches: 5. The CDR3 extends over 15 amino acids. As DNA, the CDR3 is TGTGCCAGCACTCGACAGGGTGCGAACACCGGGGAGCTGTTTTTT. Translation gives CASTRQGANTGELFF.

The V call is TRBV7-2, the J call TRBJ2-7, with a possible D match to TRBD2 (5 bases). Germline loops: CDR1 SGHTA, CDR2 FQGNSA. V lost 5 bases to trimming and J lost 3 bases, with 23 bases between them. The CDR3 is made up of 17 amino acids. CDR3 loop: CASSRSGRGMGRYEQYF. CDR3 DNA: TGTGCCAGCAGCCGTTCGGGGAGAGGAATGGGCCGCTACGAGCAGTACTTC. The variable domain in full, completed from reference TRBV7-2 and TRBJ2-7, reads GAGVSQSPSNKVTEKGKDVELRCDPISGHTALYWYRQSLGQGLEFLIYFQGNSAPDKSGLPSDRFSAERTGGSVSTLTIQRTQQEDSAVYLCASSRSGRGMGRYEQYFGPGTRLTVT.

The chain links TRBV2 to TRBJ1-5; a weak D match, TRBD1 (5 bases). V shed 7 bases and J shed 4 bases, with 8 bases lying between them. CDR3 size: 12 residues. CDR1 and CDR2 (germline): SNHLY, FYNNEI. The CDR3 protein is CASKGTNQPQHF. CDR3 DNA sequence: TGTGCCAGCAAAGGGACTAATCAGCCCCAGCATTTT.

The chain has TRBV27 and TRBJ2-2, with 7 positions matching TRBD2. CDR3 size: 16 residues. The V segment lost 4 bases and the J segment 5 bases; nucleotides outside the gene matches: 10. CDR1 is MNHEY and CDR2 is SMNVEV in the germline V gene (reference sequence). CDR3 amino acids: CASSSPKRGGTGELFF. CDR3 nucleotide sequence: TGTGCCAGCAGTTCCCCCAAGCGGGGAGGAACCGGGGAGCTGTTTTTT.